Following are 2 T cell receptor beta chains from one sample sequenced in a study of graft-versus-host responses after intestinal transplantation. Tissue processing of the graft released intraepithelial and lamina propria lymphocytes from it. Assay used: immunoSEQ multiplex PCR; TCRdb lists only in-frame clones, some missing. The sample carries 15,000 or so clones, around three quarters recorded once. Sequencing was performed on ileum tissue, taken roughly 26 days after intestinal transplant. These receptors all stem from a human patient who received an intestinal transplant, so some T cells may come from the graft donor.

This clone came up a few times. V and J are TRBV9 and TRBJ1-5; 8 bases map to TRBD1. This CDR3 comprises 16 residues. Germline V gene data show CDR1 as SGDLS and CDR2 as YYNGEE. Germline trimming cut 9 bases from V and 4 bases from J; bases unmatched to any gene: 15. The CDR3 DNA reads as TGTGCCAACGTCATGATCTGGGACAGGCCTAATCAGCCCCAGCATTTT. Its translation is CANVMIWDRPNQPQHF.

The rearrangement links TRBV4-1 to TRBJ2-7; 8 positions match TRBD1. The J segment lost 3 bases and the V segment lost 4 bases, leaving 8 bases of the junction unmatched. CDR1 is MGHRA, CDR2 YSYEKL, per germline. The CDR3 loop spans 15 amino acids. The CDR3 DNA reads TGCGCCAGCAGCCCGACTACAGGGGGATTCTACGAGCAGTACTTC. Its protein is CASSPTTGGFYEQYF.